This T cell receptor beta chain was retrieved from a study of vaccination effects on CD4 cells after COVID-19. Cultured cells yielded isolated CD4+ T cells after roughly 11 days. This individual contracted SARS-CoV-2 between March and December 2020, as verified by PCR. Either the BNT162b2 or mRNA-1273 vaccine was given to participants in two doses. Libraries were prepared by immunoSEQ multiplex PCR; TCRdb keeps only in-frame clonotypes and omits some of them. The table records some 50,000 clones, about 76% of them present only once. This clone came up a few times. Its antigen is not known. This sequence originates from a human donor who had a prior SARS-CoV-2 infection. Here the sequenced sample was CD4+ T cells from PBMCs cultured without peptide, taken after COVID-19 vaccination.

The CDR3 sequence: CASSLYRGANYGYTF. The CDR3 bases are TGTGCCAGCAGTTTATACAGGGGGGCGAACTATGGCTACACCTTC. This rearrangement joins TRBV27 to TRBJ1-2; 8 nucleotides agree with TRBD1. CDR1 MNHEY and CDR2 SMNVEV come from the germline V gene (reference sequence). The length of the CDR3 is 15 residues. The V and J ends lost 1 base and 2 bases, in that order; junction bases with no gene match: 3.